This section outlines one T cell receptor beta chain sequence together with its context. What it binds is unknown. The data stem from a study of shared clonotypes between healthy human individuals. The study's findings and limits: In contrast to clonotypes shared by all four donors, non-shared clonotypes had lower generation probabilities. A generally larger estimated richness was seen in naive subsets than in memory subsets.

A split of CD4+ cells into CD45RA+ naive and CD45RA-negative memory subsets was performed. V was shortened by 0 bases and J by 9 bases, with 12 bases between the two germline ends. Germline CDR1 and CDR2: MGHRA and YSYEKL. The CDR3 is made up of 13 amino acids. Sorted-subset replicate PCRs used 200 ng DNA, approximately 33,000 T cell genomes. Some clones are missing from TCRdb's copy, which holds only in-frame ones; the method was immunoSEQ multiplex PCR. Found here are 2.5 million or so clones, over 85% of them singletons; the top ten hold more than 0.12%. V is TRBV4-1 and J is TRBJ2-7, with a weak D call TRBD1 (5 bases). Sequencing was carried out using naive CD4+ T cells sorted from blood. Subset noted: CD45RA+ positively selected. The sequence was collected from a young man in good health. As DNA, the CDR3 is TGCGCCAGCAGCCAAGAGACTGACACAGGGCAGTACTTC. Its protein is CASSQETDTGQYF.